The clone carrying this TCR beta chain was recorded a few times. Genomic DNA, the template, was used for profiling of the TCR beta VDJ and CDR3. MiXCR, applied by TCRdb to the reads, yields one record per CDR3 protein. Found here are around 200,000 distinct CDR3 sequences, approximately 60% of them singletons; the top ten hold around three fifths. CDR3 size: 13 residues. Trimming cost V 9 bases and J 6 bases; bases outside gene matches: 6. Germline CDR1 SNHLY, CDR2 FYNNEI. This sample is drawn from a study of CD8+CD57+ T cells in acquired aplastic anemia. The overall study: The sorted CD4+ and CD8+ cells yielded an average roughly 3 ug of DNA.

By flow cytometry, patients selected for sequencing had shown an expansion of CD8+CD57+ cells. The chain combines TRBV2 with TRBJ2-1; 9 nucleotides align to TRBD1. This TCR was sampled from a human donor with aplastic anemia. Material: sorted CD4+, CD8+, or CD8+CD57+ T cells (not recorded which) from PBMCs. CDR3 sequence (DNA): TGTGCCAGTCACAGGGGGCTCTCCAATGAGCAGTTCTTC. It specifies CASHRGLSNEQFF.